This T cell receptor (beta chain) was identified during a study of blood T cell repertoires in COVID-19. Study as a whole: PBMCs, B-cell-depleted T cells, or T cells were the source of the cDNA or gDNA that made up the material.

Authors' data handling: Nucleated cell number was recorded as an estimate derived from reference gene primer amplification. The repertoire was sequenced with immunoSEQ multiplex PCR; TCRdb's copy has only in-frame clones and lacks some. D and trimming were read from the DNA, whereas the V and J calls and clone size are those reported in that table. The sample lists about 330,000 clones, roughly 88% occurring once. CDR1 is SGDLS and CDR2 is YYNGEE in the germline V gene. Trimming cost V 2 bases and J 4 bases, with 9 bases left between them. This CDR3 is 14 amino acids long. The specimen sequenced was peripheral blood. The receptor comes from a woman between 45 and 60 years old with acute or convalescent COVID-19. The chain employs TRBV9 and TRBJ2-2; TRBD2 is a possible D gene (6 bases). Here the CDR3 DNA reads TGTGCCAGCAGCGTTTACGGGGGCACCGGGGAGCTGTTTTTT. It yields the protein CASSVYGGTGELFF.